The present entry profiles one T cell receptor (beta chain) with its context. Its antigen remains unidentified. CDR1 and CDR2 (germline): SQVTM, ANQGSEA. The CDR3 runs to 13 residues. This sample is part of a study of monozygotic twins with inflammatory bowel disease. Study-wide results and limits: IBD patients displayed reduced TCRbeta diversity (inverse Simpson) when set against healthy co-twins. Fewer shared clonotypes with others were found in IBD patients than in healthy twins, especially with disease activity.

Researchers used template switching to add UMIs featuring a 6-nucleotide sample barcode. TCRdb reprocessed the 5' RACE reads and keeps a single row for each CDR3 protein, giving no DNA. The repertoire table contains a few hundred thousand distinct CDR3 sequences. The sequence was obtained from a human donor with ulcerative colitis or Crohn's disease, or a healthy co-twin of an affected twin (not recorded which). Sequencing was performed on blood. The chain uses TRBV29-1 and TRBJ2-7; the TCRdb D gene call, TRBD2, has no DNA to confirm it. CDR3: CSVEDGTAYEQYF.